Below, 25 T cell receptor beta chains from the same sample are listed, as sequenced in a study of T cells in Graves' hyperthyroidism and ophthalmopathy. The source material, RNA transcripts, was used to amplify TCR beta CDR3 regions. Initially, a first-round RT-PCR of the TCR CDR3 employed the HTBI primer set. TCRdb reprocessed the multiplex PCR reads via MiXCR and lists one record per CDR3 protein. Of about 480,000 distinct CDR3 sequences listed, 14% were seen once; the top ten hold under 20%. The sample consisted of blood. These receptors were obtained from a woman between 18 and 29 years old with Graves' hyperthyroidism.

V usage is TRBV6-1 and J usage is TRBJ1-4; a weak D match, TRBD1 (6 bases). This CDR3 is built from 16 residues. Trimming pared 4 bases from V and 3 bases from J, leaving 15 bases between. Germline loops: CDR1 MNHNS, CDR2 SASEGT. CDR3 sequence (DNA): TGTGCCAGCAGTGCCGGGACAAGGTCATCTAATGAAAAACTGTTTTTT. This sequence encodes CASSAGTRSSNEKLFF.

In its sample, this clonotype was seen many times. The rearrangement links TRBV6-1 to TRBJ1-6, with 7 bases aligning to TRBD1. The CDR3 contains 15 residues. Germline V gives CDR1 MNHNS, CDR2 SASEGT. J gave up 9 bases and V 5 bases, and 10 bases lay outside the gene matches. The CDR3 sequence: CASSRQQGWTSPLHF. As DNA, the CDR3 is TGTGCCAGCAGTCGCCAACAGGGGTGGACTTCACCCCTCCACTTT.

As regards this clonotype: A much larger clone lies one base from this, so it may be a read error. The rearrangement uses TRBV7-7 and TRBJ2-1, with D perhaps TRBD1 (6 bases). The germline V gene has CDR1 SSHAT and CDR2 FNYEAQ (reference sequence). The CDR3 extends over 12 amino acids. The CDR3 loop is CASSSDSSEQFF. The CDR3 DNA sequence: TGTGCTAGCAGCTCGGACAGTAGCGAGCAGTTCTTC.

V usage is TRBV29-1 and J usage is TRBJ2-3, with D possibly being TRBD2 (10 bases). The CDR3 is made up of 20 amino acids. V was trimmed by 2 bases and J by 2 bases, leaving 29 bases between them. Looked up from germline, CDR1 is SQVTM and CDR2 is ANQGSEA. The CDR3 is CSVERGTGRAGGPVTDTQYF. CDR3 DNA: TGCAGCGTTGAAAGAGGGACAGGGCGAGCGGGAGGGCCGGTCACAGATACGCAGTATTTT.

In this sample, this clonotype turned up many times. In nucleotides, the CDR3 is TGTGCCAGCAGTTTATCTTCTCCCGGGACAGGGATCCGCCATGGCTACACCTTC. This gives the protein CASSLSSPGTGIRHGYTF. V and J are TRBV27 and TRBJ1-2; the match to TRBD1 covers 9 bases. Per germline, CDR1 MNHEY and CDR2 SMNVEV (reference sequence). V was pared by 0 bases and J by 6 bases, with 14 bases of the junction left unmatched. This CDR3 is built from 18 residues.

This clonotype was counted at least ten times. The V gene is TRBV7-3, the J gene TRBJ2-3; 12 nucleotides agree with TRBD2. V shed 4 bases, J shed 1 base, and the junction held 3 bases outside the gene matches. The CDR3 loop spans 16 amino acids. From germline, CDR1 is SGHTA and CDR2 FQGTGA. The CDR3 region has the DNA TGTGCCAGCAGCTCCCGACTAGCGGGAGGCACAGATACGCAGTATTTT. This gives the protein CASSSRLAGGTDTQYF.

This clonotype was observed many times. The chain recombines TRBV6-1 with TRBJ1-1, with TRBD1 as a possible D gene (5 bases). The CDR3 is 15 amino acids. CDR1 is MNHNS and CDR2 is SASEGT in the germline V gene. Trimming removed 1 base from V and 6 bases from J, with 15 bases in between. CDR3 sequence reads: CASSEVRGVESEAFF. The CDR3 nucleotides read TGTGCCAGCAGTGAAGTTAGGGGTGTGGAGTCTGAAGCTTTCTTT.

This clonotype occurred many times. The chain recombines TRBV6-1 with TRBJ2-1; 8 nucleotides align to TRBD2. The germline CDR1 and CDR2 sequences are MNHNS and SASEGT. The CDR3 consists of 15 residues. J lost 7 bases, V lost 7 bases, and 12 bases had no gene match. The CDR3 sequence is CASTAGTRRGNEQFF. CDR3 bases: TGTGCCAGCACGGCCGGGACTAGGAGGGGGAATGAGCAGTTCTTC.

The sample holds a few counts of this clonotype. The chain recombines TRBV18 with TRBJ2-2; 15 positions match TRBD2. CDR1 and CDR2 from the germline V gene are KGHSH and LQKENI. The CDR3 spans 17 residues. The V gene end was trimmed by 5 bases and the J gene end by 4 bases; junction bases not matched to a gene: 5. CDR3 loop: CASSSGLAGGGTGELFF. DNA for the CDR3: TGTGCCAGCTCATCGGGACTAGCGGGAGGAGGCACCGGGGAGCTGTTTTTT.

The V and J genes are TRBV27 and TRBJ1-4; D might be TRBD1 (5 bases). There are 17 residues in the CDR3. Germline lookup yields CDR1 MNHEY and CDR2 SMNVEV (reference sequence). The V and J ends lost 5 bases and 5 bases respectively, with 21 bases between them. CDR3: CASSGRTTGRLNEKLFF. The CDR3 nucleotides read TGTGCCAGCAGTGGCCGAACGACGGGACGTTTAAATGAAAAACTGTTTTTT.

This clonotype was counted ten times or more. CDR3 in amino acids: CASSYAGSYEQYV. As DNA, the CDR3 is TGTGCCAGCAGTTACGCTGGGAGCTACGAGCAGTACGTC. The chain couples TRBV6-2 or TRBV6-3 to TRBJ2-7, with D perhaps TRBD2 (5 bases). This CDR3 has 13 residues. Germline V CDR1 and CDR2: MNHEY, SVGEGT. V was cut by 2 bases and J by 3 bases, with 8 bases left in between.

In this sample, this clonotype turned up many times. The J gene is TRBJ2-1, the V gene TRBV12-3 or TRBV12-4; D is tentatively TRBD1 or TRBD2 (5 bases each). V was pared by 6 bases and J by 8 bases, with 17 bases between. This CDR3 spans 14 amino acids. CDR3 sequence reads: CASRGPAYVDEQFF. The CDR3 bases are TGTGCCAGCAGGGGACCCGCCTACGTCGATGAGCAGTTCTTC.

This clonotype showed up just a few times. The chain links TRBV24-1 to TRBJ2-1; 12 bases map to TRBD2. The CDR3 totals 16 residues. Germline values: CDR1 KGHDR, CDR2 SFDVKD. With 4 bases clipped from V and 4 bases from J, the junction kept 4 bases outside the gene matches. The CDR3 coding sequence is TGTGCCACCAGTGAAACGACTAGCGGGAGTTACAATGAGCAGTTCTTC. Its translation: CATSETTSGSYNEQFF.

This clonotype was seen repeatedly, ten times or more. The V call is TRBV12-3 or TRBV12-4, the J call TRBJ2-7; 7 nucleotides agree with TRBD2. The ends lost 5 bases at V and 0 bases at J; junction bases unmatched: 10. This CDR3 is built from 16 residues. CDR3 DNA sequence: TGTGCCAGCAGTCCCCGGGGCGGCGGGGGCTCCTACGAGCAGTACTTC. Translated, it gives CASSPRGGGGSYEQYF.

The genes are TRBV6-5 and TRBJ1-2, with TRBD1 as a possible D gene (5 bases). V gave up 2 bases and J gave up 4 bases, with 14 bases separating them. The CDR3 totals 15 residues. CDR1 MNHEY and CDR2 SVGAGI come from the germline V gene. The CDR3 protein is CASSYGGRGLYGYTF. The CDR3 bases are TGTGCCAGCAGTTACGGGGGTAGGGGCCTCTATGGCTACACCTTC.

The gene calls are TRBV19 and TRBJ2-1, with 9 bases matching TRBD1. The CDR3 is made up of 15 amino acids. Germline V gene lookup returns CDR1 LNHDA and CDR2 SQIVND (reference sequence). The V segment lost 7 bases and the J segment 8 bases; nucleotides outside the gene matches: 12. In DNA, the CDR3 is TGTGCCAGTATCCCTCGGACAGGGGCGAGGGATGAGCAGTTCTTC. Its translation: CASIPRTGARDEQFF.

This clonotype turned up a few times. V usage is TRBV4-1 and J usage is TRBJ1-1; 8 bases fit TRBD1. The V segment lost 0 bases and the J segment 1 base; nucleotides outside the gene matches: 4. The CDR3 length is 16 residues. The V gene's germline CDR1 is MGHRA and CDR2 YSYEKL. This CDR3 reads CASSQEGQVGNTEAFF. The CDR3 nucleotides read TGCGCCAGCAGCCAAGAGGGACAGGTTGGGAACACTGAAGCTTTCTTT.

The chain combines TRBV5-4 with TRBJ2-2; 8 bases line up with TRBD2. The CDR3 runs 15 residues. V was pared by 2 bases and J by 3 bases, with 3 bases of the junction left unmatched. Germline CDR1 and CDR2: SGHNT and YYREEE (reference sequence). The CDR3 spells CASSLAGEDTGELFF. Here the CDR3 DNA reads TGTGCCAGCAGCTTAGCGGGAGAAGACACCGGGGAGCTGTTTTTT.

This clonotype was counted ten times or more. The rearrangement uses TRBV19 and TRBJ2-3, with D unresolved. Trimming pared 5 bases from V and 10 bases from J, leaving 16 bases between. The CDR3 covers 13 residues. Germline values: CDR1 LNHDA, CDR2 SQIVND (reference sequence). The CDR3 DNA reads TGTGCCAGTAGTGACGAGCCGTCTTCCGCGCAGTATTTT. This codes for CASSDEPSSAQYF.

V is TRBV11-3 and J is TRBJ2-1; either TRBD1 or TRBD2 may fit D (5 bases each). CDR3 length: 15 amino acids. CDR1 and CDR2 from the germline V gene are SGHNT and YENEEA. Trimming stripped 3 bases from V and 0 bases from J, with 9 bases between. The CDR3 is CASSLGRISYNEQFF. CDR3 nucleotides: TGTGCCAGCAGCTTGGGACGGATCTCCTACAATGAGCAGTTCTTC.

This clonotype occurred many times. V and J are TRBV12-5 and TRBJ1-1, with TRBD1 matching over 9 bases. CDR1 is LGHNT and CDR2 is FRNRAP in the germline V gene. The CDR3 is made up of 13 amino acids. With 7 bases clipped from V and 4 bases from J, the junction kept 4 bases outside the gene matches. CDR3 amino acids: CASVTGGGTEAFF. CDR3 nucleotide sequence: TGTGCTAGTGTGACAGGGGGGGGCACTGAAGCTTTCTTT. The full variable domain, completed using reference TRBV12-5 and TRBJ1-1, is DARVTQTPRHKVTEMGQEVTMRCQPILGHNTVFWYRQTMMQGLELLAYFRNRAPLDDSGMPKDRFSAEMPDATLATLKIQPSEPRDSAVYFCASVTGGGTEAFFGQGTRLTVV.

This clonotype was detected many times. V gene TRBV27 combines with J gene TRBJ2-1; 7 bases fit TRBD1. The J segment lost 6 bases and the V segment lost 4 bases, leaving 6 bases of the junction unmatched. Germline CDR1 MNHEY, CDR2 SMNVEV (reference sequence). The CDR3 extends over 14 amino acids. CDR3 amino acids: CASSWARDSNEQFF. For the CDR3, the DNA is TGTGCCAGCAGTTGGGCTCGGGACAGCAATGAGCAGTTCTTC.

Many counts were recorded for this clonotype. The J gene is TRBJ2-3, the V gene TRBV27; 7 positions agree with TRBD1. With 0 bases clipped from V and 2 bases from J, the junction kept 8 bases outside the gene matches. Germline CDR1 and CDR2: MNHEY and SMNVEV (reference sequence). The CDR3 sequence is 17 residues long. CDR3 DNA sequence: TGTGCCAGCAGTTTATCGTTGGACAGGTTTTACACAGATACGCAGTATTTT. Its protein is CASSLSLDRFYTDTQYF.

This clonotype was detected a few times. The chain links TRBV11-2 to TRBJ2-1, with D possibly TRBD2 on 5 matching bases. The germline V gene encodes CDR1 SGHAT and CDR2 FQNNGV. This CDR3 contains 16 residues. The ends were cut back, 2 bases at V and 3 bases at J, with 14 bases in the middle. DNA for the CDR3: TGTGCCAGCAGCTTAATGGCCTTACGGGACTACAATGAGCAGTTCTTC. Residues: CASSLMALRDYNEQFF.

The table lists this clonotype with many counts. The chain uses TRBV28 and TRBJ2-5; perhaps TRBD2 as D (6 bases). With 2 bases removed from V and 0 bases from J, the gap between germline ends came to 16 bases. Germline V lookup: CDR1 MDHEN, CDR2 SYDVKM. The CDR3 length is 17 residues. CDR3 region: CASSLRSGVRDQETQYF. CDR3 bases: TGTGCCAGCAGTTTAAGGTCGGGAGTGAGGGACCAAGAGACCCAGTACTTC.